The subject of this entry is one T cell receptor (beta chain). Its antigen remains unidentified. Base qualities are not at hand, and no much larger clone is one base apart. The sequencer listed for this sample is Illumina HiSeq 2500. Quantitative 5'-RACE with molecular barcodes was the method used to prepare the TCR beta libraries. The paper's data handling went like this. Disease-linked TCR variants were identified with a new computational method built on a probabilistic model of VDJ rearrangement. TCRdb handled the public reads itself, with Q25 trimming in fastp and clone calling in MiXCR, and kept productive beta chains. Duplicate CDR3 protein sequences are folded into a single record with the most common DNA and genes. The authors' filters were not applied to this entry. In all, the sample holds some 200,000 distinct CDR3 sequences, and 15% to 20% of those were seen once. The top ten clonotypes cover 4.3% of the sample.

This entry belongs to a study of CD8 T cells in ankylosing spondylitis (dated by TCRdb to the late 2010s). Regarding the study in general: T cell receptor beta repertoires were profiled in healthy donors and ankylosing spondylitis patients so that disease-linked TCR variants could be found. In total, the full study cohort was made up of nearly 110 healthy donors and roughly 27 ankylosing spondylitis patients. Peripheral blood samples were taken, and synovial fluid was additionally collected from ankylosing spondylitis patients.

The CDR3 goes from the cysteine to the phenylalanine over 15 residues. Of the read, only the CDR3 DNA is kept; its 45 bases are in frame from base 1. CDR1 and CDR2, per the germline V gene, are MNHEY and SVGAGI. Trimming takes 5 bases off V and 6 bases off J; junction bases not matched to a gene: 4. The paper as a whole reports these results and caveats: A CD8+ phenotype was shown by the disease-linked clones, which were found at relatively low frequencies in peripheral blood. Some of the motif variants had been reported before in the synovial fluid and blood of reactive arthritis patients, a finding that suggests common disease-initiation mechanisms. A TCR beta motif made up of several highly homologous amino acid variants appeared to be characteristic of blood from ankylosing spondylitis patients. The disease-linked clones were reported as significantly enriched in matched synovial fluid samples from ankylosing spondylitis patients.

Rearrangement joined TRBV6-5 to TRBJ1-6, with 10 bases matching TRBD1. The sample consisted of blood, either unsorted or a sorted T cell fraction (not recorded which). The receptor was derived from a male donor aged 10 to 35 with ankylosing spondylitis or in good health (not recorded which). Donor details come from another sample of the same person, matched by shared clones. The DNA reads as follows: TGTGCCAGCAGTCGGGACAGGGGAATTAATTCACCCCTCCACTTT. Translated, it reads CASSRDRGINSPLHF.